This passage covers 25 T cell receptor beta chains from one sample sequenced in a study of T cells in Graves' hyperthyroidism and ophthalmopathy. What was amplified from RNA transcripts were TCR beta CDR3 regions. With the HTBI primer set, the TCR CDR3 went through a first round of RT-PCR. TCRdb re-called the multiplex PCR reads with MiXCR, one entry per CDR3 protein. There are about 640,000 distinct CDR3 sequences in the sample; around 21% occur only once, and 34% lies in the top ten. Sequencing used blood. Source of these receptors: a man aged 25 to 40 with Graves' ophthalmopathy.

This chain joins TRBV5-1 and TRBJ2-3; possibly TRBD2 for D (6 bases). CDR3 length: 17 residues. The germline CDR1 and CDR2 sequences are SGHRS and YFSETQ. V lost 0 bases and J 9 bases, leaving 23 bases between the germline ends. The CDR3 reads CASSLATGPGLRETQYF. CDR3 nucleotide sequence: TGCGCCAGCAGCTTGGCCACAGGCCCCGGACTAAGGGAAACGCAGTATTTT.

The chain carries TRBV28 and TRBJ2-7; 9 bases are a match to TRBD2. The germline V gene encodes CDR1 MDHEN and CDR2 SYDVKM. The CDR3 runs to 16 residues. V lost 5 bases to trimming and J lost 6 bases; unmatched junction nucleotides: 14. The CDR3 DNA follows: TGTGCCAGCAGTCCCCGGGGTAGCGGGAGTAGGGTCGAGCAGTACTTC. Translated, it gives CASSPRGSGSRVEQYF.

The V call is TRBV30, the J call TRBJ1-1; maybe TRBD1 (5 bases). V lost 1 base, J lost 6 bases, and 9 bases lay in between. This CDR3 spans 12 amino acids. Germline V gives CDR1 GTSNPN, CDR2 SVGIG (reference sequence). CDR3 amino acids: CAWSGREPEAFF. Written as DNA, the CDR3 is TGTGCCTGGAGTGGCAGGGAACCTGAAGCTTTCTTT.

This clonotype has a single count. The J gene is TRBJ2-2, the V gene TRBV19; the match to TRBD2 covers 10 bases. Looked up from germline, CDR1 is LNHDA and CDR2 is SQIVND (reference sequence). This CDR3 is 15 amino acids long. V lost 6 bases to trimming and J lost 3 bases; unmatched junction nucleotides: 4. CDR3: CASRTSGLYTGELFF. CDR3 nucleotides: TGTGCCAGTAGGACTAGCGGGTTGTACACCGGGGAGCTGTTTTTT.

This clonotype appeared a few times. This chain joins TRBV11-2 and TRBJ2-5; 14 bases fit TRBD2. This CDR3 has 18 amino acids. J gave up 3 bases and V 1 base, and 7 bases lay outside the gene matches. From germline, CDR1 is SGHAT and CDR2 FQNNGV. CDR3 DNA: TGTGCCAGCAGCTTAGGACCGGGACTAGCGGGAGCAAAAGAGACCCAGTACTTC. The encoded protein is CASSLGPGLAGAKETQYF.

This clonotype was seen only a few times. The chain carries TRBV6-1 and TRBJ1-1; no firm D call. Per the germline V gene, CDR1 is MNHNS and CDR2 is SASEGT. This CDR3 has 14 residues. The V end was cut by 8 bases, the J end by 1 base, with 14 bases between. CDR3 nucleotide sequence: TGTGCCAGCTTCCAAGGACTTCCGAACACTGAAGCTTTCTTT. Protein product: CASFQGLPNTEAFF.

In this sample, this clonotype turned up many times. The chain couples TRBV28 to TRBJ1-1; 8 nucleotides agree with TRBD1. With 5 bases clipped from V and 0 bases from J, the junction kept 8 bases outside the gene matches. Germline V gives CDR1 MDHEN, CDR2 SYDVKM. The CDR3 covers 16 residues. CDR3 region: CASSDRDRLMNTEAFF. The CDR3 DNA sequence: TGTGCCAGCAGTGATCGGGACAGGCTAATGAACACTGAAGCTTTCTTT.

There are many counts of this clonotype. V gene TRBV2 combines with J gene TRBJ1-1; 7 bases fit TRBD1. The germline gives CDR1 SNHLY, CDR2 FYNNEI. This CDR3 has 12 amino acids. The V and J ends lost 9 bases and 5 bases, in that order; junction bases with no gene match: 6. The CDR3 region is CASRQGTTEAFF. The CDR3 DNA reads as TGTGCCAGTCGACAGGGTACGACTGAAGCTTTCTTT.

As DNA, the CDR3 is TGTGCCAGCAGCGATGTCGGACCGGGGGAAGGTGGGGCCAACGTCCTGACTTTC. Translation: CASSDVGPGEGGANVLTF. The V and J genes are TRBV14 and TRBJ2-6; TRBD2 is a possible D gene (6 bases). This CDR3 region has 18 residues. Trimming took off 5 bases at V and 3 bases at J, with 20 bases between the two ends. CDR1 SGHDN and CDR2 FVKESK come from the germline V gene.

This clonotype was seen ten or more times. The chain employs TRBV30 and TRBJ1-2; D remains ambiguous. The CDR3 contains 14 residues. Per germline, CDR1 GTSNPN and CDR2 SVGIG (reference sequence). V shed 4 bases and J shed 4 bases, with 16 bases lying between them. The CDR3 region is CAWKYALTPYGYTF. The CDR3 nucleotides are TGTGCCTGGAAGTACGCGCTGACTCCCTATGGCTACACCTTC.

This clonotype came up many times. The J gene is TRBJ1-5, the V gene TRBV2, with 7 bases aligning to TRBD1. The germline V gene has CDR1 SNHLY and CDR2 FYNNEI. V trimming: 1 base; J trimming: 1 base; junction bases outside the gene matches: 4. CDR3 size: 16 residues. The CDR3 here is CASSEEGAESNQPQHF. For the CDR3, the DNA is TGTGCCAGCAGTGAAGAGGGGGCGGAAAGCAATCAGCCCCAGCATTTT.

The CDR3 reads CASMGGDTRKSSYNEQFF. Here the CDR3 DNA reads TGTGCCAGCATGGGGGGAGATACTAGGAAAAGCTCCTACAATGAGCAGTTCTTC. The chain employs TRBV27 and TRBJ2-1; tentative D call: TRBD2 (6 bases). Germline values: CDR1 MNHEY, CDR2 SMNVEV (reference sequence). The CDR3 sequence is 18 residues long. V dropped 7 bases and J dropped 0 bases, with 22 bases sitting between them.

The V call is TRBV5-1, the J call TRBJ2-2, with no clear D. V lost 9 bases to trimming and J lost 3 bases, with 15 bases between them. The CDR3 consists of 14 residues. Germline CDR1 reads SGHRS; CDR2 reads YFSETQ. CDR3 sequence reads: CATSPGPDTGELFF. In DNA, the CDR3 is TGCGCCACCTCGCCAGGTCCGGACACCGGGGAGCTGTTTTTT.

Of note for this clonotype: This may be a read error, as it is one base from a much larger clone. The CDR3 nucleotides read TGTGCCAGCAGCCTATATTCGGGGATCAGCTACGAGCAGTACTTC. It translates to CASSLYSGISYEQYF. The chain has TRBV7-2 and TRBJ2-7; possibly TRBD2 for D (5 bases). In germline, CDR1 is SGHTA, CDR2 FQGNSA. With 5 bases removed from V and 3 bases from J, the gap between germline ends came to 17 bases. The CDR3 consists of 15 residues.

The CDR3 protein is CASGWDSQRRGVVNEQFF. Here the CDR3 DNA reads TGTGCCAGCGGATGGGACTCCCAAAGAAGAGGGGTTGTCAATGAGCAGTTCTTC. The J gene is TRBJ2-1, the V gene TRBV25-1; tentative D call: TRBD2 (6 bases). Germline CDR1 and CDR2: MGHDK and SYGVNS. The CDR3 is 18 residues long. With 8 bases removed from V and 6 bases from J, the gap between germline ends came to 29 bases.

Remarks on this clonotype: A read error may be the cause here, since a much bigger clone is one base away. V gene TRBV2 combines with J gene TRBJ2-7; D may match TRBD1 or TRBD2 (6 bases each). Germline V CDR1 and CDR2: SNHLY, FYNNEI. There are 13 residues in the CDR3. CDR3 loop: CASSGRDTYEQCF. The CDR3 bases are TGTGCCAGCAGTGGGCGGGACACCTACGAGCAGTGCTTC.

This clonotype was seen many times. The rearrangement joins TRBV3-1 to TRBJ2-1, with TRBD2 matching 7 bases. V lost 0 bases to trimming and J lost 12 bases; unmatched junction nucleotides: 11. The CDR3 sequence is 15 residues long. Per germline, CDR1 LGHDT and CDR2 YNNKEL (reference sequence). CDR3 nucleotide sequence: TGTGCCAGCAGCCAAGAATCGTCTAGCGGTCACGTGCAGTTCTTC. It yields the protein CASSQESSSGHVQFF.

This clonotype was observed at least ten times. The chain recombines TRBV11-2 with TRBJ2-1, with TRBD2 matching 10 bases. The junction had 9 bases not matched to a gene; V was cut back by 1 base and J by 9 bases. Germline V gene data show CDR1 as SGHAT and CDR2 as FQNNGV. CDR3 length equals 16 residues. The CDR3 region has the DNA TGTGCCAGCAGCTTAGTAGGGCTAGCGGGAGTCACTGAGCAGTTCTTC. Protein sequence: CASSLVGLAGVTEQFF.

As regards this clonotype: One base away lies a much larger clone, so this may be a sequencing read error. Here the CDR3 DNA reads TGTGCCAGCAGCCCAGTGGGGGATGAGCAGTTCTTC. Translating it yields CASSPVGDEQFF. The chain employs TRBV11-1 and TRBJ2-1; D may match TRBD1 or TRBD2 (5 bases each). CDR1 is SGHAT and CDR2 is FQDESV in the germline V gene (reference sequence). Trimming took 5 bases from V and 8 from J, leaving 10 bases between them. CDR3 length: 12 amino acids.

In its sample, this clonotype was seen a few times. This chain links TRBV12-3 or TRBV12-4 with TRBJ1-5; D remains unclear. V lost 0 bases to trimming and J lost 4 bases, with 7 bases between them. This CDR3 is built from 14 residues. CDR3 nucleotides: TGTGCCAGCAGTTTAGCTAATCGTAATCAGCCCCAGCATTTT. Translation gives CASSLANRNQPQHF.

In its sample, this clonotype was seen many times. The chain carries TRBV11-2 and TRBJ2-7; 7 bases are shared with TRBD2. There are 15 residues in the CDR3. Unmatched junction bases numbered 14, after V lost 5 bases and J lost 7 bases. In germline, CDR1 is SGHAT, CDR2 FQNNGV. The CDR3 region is CASSPDSGSPSEQYF. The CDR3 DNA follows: TGTGCCAGCAGCCCGGATAGCGGGTCTCCTTCGGAGCAGTACTTC.

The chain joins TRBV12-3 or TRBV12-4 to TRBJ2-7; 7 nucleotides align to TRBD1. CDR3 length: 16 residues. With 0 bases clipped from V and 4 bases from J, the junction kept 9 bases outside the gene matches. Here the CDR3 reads CASSLAYTGTDYEQYF. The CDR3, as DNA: TGTGCCAGCAGTTTAGCGTACACCGGGACAGATTACGAGCAGTACTTC.

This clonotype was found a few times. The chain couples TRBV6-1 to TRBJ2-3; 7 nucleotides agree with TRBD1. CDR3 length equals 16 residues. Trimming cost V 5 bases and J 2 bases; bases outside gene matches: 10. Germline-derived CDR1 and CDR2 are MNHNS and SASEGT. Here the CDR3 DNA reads TGTGCCAGCAGTCCACAGGGGTCATGGTACACAGATACGCAGTATTTT. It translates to CASSPQGSWYTDTQYF.

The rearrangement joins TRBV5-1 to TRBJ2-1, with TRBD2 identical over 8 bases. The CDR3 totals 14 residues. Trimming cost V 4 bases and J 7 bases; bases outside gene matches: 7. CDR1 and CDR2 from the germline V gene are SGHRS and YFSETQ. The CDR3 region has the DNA TGCGCCAGCAGCCGAGCGGGAGTTTGGAATGAGCAGTTCTTC. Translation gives CASSRAGVWNEQFF. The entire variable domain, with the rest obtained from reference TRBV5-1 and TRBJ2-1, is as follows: KAGVTQTPRYLIKTRGQQVTLSCSPISGHRSVSWYQQTPGQGLQFLFEYFSETQRNKGNFPGRFSGRQFSNSRSEMNVSTLELGDSALYLCASSRAGVWNEQFFGPGTRLTVL.

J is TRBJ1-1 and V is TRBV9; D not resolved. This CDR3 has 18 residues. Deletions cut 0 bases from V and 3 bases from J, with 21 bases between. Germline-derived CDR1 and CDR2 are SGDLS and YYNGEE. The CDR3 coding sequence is TGTGCCAGCAGCGTAGAGACCTTCATGCCCGCTAGGGACACTGAAGCTTTCTTT. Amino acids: CASSVETFMPARDTEAFF. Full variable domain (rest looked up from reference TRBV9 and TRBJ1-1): DSGVTQTPKHLITATGQRVTLRCSPRSGDLSVYWYQQSLDQGLQFLIQYYNGEERAKGNILERFSAQQFPDLHSELNLSSLELGDSALYFCASSVETFMPARDTEAFFGQGTRLTVV.